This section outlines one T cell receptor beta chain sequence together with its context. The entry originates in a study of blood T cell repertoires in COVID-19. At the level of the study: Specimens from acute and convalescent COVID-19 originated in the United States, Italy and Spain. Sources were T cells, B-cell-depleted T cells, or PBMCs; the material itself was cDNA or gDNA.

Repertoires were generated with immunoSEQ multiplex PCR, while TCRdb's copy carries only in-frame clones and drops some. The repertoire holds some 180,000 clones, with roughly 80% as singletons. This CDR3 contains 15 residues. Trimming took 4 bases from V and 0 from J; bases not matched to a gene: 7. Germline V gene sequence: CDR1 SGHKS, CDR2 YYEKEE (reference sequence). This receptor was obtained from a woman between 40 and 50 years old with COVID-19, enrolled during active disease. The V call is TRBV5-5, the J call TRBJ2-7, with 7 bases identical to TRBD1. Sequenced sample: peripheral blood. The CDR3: CASSTPGTVSYEQYF. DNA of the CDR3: TGTGCCAGCAGCACGCCAGGGACAGTCTCCTACGAGCAGTACTTC.